This T cell receptor (beta chain) was observed in a study of T cell responses to AZD1222 COVID-19 vaccine. To note about this clone: Its antigen remains unknown. The sample has other DNA sequences that encode this CDR3 too.

General study points: Possibly, clonal diversity was underestimated; donors were largely white British and included more females. Spike regions recognized by vaccine-associated CD4 TCRs spanned the protein, led by 160-218 and 743-854.

TCRdb's table, derived via immunoSEQ multiplex PCR, lists solely in-frame clones and lacks some. The table includes more than 95,000 clones, around 89% detected once. The sample was peripheral blood, taken on day 0 of AZD1222 vaccination. The source of this sequence is an adult in good health.

The CDR3 DNA is TGCGCCAGCAGCTTAGGTGAACGGAACACTGAAGCTTTCTTT. It specifies CASSLGERNTEAFF. The chain employs TRBV5-1 and TRBJ1-1; D unclear. V lost 2 bases and J 1 base, leaving 9 bases between the germline ends. The length of the CDR3 is 14 residues. Germline V gene data show CDR1 as SGHRS and CDR2 as YFSETQ.